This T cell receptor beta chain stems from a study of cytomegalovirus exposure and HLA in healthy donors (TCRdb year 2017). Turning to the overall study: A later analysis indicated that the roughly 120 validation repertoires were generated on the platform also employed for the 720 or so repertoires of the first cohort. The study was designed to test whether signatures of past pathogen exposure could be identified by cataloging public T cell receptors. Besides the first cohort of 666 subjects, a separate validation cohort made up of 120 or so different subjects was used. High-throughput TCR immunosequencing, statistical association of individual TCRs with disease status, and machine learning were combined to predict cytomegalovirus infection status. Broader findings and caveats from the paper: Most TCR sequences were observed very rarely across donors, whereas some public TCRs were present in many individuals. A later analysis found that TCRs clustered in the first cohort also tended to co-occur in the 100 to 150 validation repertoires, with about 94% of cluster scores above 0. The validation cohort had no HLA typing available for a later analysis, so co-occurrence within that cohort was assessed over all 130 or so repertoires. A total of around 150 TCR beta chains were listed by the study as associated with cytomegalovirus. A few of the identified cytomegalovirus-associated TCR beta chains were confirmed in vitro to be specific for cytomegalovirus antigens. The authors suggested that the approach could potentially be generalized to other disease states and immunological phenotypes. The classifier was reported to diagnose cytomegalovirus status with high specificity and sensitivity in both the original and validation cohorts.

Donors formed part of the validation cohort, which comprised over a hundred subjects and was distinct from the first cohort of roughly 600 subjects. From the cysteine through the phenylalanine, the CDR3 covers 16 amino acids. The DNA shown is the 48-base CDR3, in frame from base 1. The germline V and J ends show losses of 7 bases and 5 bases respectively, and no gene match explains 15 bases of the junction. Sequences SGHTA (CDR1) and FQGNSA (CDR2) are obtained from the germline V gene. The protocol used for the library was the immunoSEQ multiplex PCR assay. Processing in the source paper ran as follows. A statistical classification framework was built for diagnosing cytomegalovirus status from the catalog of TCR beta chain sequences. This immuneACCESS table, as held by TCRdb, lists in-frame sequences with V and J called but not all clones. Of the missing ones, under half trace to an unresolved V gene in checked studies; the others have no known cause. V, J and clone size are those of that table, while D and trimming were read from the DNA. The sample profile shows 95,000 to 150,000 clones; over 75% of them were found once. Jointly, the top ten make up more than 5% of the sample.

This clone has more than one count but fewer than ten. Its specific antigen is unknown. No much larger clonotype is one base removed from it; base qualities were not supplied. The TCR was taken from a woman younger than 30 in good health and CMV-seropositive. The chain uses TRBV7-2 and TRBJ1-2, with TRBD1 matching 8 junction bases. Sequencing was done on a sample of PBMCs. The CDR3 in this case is CASTPSGAGGSYGYTF. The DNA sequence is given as TGTGCCAGCACCCCCAGTGGGGCAGGGGGCTCATATGGCTACACCTTC.